This T cell receptor (beta chain) was obtained from a study of blood T cells in healthy people across ages. This clonotype was recorded a few times. The antigen remains undetermined. Study-level results: Because sorting was not performed, PBMCs prevented conclusive naive versus antigen-experienced comparison. When set beside aged donors, long-lived donors presented more naive CD4+ cells and higher diversity.

Germline CDR1 SGHAT, CDR2 FQNNGV. The CDR3 is 16 residues long. V gave up 0 bases and J gave up 3 bases; unmatched junction bases: 7. A second PCR of 7 to 11 cycles used a sample-barcoded 5' primer and a J-beta primer mix. CDR3-containing paired-end reads numbering at least 2.5 million came from each sample. MiXCR was run by TCRdb on the 5' RACE reads, yielding one entry per CDR3 protein. This sample has some 1.4 million distinct CDR3 sequences, with around two fifths found just once. Total RNA amounts of at least 6 micrograms were extracted per sample. Sequencing was done on a sample of blood. The chain joins TRBV11-2 to TRBJ2-7; 8 bases are a match to TRBD2. This receptor was identified in a woman aged 18-29 years in good health. CDR3 in amino acids: CASSLDWLAGLYEQYF. The CDR3, as DNA: TGTGCCAGCAGCTTAGATTGGCTAGCGGGCCTCTACGAGCAGTACTTC. Based on the CDR3 plus reference TRBV11-2 and TRBJ2-7, the full variable domain is EAGVAQSPRYKIIEKRQSVAFWCNPISGHATLYWYQQILGQGPKLLIQFQNNGVVDDSQLPKDRFSAERLKGVDSTLKIQPAKLEDSAVYLCASSLDWLAGLYEQYFGPGTRLTVT.